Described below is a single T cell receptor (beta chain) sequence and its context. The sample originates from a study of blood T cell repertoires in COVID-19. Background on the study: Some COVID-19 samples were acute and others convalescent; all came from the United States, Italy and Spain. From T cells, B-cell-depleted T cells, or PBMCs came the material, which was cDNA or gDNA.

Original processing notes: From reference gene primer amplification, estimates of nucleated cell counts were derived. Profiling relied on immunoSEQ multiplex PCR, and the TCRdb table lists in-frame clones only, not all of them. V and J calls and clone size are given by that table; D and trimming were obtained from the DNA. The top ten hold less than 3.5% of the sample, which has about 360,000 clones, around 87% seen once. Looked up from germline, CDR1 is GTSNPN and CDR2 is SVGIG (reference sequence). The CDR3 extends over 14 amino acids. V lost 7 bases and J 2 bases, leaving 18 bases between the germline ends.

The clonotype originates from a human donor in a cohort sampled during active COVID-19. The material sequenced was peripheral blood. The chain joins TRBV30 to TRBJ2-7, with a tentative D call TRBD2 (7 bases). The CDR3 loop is CASAGGPVPYEQYF. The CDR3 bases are TGTGCCTCCGCCGGGGGGCCGGTCCCCTACGAGCAGTACTTC. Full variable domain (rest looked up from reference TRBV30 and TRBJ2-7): SQTIHQWPATLVQPVGSPLSLECTVEGTSNPNLYWYRQAAGRGLQLLFYSVGIGQISSEVPQNLSASRPQDRQFILSSKKLLLSDSGFYLCASAGGPVPYEQYFGPGTRLTVT.